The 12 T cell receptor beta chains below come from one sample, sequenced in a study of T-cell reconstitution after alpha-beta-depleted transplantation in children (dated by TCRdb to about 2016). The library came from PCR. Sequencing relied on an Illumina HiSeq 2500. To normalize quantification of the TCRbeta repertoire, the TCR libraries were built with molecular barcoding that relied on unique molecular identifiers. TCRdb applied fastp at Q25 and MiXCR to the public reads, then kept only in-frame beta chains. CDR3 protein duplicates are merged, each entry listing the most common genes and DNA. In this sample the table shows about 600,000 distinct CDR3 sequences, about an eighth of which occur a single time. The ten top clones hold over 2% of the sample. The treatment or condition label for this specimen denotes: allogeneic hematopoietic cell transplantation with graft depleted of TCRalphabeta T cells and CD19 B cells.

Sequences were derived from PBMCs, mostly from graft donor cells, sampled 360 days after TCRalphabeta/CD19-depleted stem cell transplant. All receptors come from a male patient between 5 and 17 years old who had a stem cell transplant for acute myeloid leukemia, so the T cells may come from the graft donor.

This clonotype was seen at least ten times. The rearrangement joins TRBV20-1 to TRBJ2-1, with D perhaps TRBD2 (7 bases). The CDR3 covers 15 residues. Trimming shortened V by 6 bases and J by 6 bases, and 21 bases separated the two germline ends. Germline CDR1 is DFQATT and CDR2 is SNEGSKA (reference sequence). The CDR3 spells CSAPPVTRGGNEQFF. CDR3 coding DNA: TGCAGTGCCCCCCCGGTGACTAGGGGGGGCAATGAGCAGTTCTTC.

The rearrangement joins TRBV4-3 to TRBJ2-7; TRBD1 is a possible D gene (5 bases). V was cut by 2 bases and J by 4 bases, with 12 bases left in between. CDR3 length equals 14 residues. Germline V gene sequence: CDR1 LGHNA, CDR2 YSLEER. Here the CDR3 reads CASSQTGEAYEQYF. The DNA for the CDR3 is TGCGCCAGCAGCCAAACAGGCGAGGCGTACGAGCAGTACTTC.

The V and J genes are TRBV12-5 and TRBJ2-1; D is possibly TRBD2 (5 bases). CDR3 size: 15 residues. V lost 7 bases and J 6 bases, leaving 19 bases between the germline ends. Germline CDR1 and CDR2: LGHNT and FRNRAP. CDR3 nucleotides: TGTGCTAGTGCTATAAGTTGGGTCGGGGTCAATGAGCAGTTCTTC. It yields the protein CASAISWVGVNEQFF. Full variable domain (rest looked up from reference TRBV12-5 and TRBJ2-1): DARVTQTPRHKVTEMGQEVTMRCQPILGHNTVFWYRQTMMQGLELLAYFRNRAPLDDSGMPKDRFSAEMPDATLATLKIQPSEPRDSAVYFCASAISWVGVNEQFFGPGTRLTVL.

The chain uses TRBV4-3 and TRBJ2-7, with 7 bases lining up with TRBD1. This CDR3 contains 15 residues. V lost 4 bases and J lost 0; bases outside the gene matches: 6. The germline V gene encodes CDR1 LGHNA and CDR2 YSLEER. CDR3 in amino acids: CASSRSGTDSYEQYF. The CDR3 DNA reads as TGCGCCAGCAGCCGTTCCGGGACAGACTCCTACGAGCAGTACTTC.

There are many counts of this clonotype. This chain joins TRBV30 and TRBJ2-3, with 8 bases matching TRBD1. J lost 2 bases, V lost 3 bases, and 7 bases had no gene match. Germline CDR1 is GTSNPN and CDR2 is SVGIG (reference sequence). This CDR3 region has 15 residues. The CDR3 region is CAWSGDRPVTDTQYF. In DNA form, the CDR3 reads TGTGCCTGGAGCGGGGACAGGCCAGTCACAGATACGCAGTATTTT.

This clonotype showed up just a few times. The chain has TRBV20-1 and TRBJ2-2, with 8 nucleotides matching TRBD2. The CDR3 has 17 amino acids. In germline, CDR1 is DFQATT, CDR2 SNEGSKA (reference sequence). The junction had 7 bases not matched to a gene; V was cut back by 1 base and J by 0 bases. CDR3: CSARARTSGSNTGELFF. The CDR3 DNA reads TGCAGTGCTAGAGCAAGAACTAGCGGCTCGAACACCGGGGAGCTGTTTTTT.

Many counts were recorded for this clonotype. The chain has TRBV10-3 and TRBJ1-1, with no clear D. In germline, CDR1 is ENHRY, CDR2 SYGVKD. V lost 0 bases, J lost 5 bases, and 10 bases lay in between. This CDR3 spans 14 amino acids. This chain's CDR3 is CAISESLVVTEAFF. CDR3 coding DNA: TGTGCCATCAGTGAGTCCCTGGTGGTGACTGAAGCTTTCTTT.

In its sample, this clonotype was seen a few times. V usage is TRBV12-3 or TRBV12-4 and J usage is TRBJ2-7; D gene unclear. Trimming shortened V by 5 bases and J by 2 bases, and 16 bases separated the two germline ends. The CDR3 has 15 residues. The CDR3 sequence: CASSNQLGFTYEQYF. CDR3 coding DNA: TGTGCCAGCAGTAACCAACTGGGATTTACCTACGAGCAGTACTTC.

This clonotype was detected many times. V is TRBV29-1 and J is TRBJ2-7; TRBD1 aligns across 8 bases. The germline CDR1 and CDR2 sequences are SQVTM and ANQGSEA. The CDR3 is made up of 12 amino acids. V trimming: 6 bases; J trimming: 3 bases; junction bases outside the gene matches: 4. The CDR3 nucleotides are TGCAGCGTGCGGACAGGGTTCTACGAGCAGTACTTC. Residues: CSVRTGFYEQYF.

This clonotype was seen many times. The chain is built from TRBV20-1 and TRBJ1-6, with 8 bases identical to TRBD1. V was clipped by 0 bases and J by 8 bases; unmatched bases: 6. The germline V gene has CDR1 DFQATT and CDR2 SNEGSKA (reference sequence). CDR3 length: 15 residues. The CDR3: CSARDHGTGYSPLHF. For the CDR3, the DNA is TGCAGTGCTAGAGATCACGGGACAGGATATTCACCCCTCCACTTT.

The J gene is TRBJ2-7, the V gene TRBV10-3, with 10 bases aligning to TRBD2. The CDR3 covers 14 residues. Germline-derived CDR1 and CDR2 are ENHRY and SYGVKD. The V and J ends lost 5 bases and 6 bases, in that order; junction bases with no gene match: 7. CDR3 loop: CAISWTSGLPEQYF. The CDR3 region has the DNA TGTGCCATCAGTTGGACTAGCGGCCTCCCCGAGCAGTACTTC.

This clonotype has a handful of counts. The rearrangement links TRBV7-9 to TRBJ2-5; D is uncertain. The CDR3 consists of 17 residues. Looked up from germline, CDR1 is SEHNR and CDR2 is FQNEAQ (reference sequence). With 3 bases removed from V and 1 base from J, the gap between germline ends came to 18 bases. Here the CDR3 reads CASSFPSPGSLQETQYF. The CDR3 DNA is TGTGCCAGCAGCTTCCCATCCCCAGGCAGCCTCCAAGAGACCCAGTACTTC. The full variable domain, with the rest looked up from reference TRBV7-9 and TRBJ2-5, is DTGVSQNPRHKITKRGQNVTFRCDPISEHNRLYWYRQTLGQGPEFLTYFQNEAQLEKSRLLSDRFSAERPKGSFSTLEIQRTEQGDSAMYLCASSFPSPGSLQETQYFGPGTRLLVL.